A single sample gave rise to the 28 T cell receptor beta chains below, sequenced in a study of cytomegalovirus exposure and HLA in healthy donors. The PCR had 60 Vbeta and 13 Jbeta primers. Sequenced by immunoSEQ multiplex PCR; TCRdb stores in-frame clones only, minus some. Of approximately 150,000 clones in the sample, around 80% were seen once. Sequencing was carried out using PBMCs. The receptor source for this set is a woman aged 25 to 39 in good health and CMV-seropositive.

The chain links TRBV5-1 to TRBJ1-2; 7 bases align to TRBD1. The CDR3 has 12 amino acids. The junction had 4 bases not matched to a gene; V was cut back by 3 bases and J by 8 bases. Germline V gives CDR1 SGHRS, CDR2 YFSETQ. The DNA for the CDR3 is TGCGCCAGCAGCTCGGACAGGCCGGGCTACACCTTC. It is translated as CASSSDRPGYTF.

V is TRBV7-3 and J is TRBJ2-1; 10 positions agree with TRBD1. From germline, CDR1 is SGHTA and CDR2 FQGTGA. The CDR3 spans 15 residues. J was trimmed by 10 bases and V by 5 bases; bases with no gene match: 11. The CDR3 DNA sequence: TGTGCCAGCAGCCCGCGACAGGGGGCTAATGGAGAGCAGTTCTTC. Translated, it gives CASSPRQGANGEQFF.

The chain uses TRBV2 and TRBJ1-2, with 7 positions matching TRBD1. CDR1 is SNHLY, CDR2 FYNNEI, per germline. With 4 bases clipped from V and 7 bases from J, the junction kept 12 bases outside the gene matches. This CDR3 spans 15 amino acids. CDR3 sequence reads: CASSVTSGTVLGYTF. CDR3 coding DNA: TGTGCCAGCAGTGTTACCTCCGGGACAGTTCTTGGCTACACCTTC.

The gene calls are TRBV6-1 and TRBJ2-3, with 8 bases aligning to TRBD1. The CDR3 has 16 amino acids. V shed 4 bases and J 1 base; nucleotides not matched to a gene: 7. Germline V lookup: CDR1 MNHNS, CDR2 SASEGT. The CDR3 spells CASSGLYRGGTDTQYF. The CDR3 coding sequence is TGTGCCAGCAGTGGCCTCTACAGGGGGGGCACAGATACGCAGTATTTT.

This clone was detected once. The chain is built from TRBV5-4 and TRBJ1-1; 11 bases agree with TRBD1. V shed 2 bases and J 0 bases; nucleotides not matched to a gene: 3. The V gene's germline CDR1 is SGHNT and CDR2 YYREEE (reference sequence). This CDR3 spans 16 amino acids. Here the CDR3 DNA reads TGTGCCAGCAGCTTCGGACAGGGGGCTCTGAACACTGAAGCTTTCTTT. This encodes CASSFGQGALNTEAFF.

The CDR3, as DNA: TGTGCCAGCAGTTACCCCAGGGGGCTAGTGAACACTGAAGCTTTCTTT. Encoded protein: CASSYPRGLVNTEAFF. The chain is built from TRBV6-6 and TRBJ1-1; 8 bases match TRBD1. V was clipped by 2 bases and J by 0 bases; unmatched bases: 5. Germline CDR1 and CDR2: MNHNY and SVGAGI (reference sequence). The CDR3 length is 16 residues.

The V call is TRBV19, the J call TRBJ2-3; 9 nucleotides agree with TRBD2. Germline loops: CDR1 LNHDA, CDR2 SQIVND (reference sequence). The J segment lost 3 bases and the V segment lost 11 bases, leaving 12 bases of the junction unmatched. CDR3 size: 15 residues. The CDR3 spells CASNRGGRGTDTQYF. The DNA of the CDR3 is TGTGCCTCCAACAGGGGCGGGAGGGGAACAGATACGCAGTATTTT.

V is TRBV6-1 and J is TRBJ1-6, with TRBD1 matching 7 bases. Germline V gene data show CDR1 as MNHNS and CDR2 as SASEGT. V was clipped by 2 bases and J by 5 bases; unmatched bases: 6. The CDR3 spans 16 residues. The chain's CDR3 is CASSESRTGHNSPLHF. CDR3 DNA: TGTGCCAGCAGTGAATCTCGGACAGGCCATAATTCACCCCTCCACTTT.

This rearrangement joins TRBV28 to TRBJ1-5, with D unresolved. CDR3 length: 13 amino acids. V was cut by 3 bases and J by 5 bases, with 8 bases left in between. In germline, CDR1 is MDHEN, CDR2 SYDVKM. DNA of the CDR3: TGTGCCAGCAGTTTCACAGCATATCAGCCCCAGCATTTT. It is translated as CASSFTAYQPQHF.

The chain employs TRBV7-3 and TRBJ2-3, with TRBD1 matching over 7 bases. The germline CDR1 and CDR2 sequences are SGHTA and FQGTGA. Trimming at V came to 5 bases and at J to 7 bases, leaving 6 bases not matched to a gene. There are 13 residues in the CDR3. This CDR3 is CASSPGTVYTQYF. CDR3 DNA sequence: TGTGCCAGCAGCCCCGGGACAGTCTATACGCAGTATTTT.

The genes are TRBV6-1 and TRBJ1-3; unclear D gene. Germline loops: CDR1 MNHNS, CDR2 SASEGT. CDR3 length equals 13 residues. V lost 7 bases, J lost 0 bases, and 7 bases lay in between. CDR3 nucleotide sequence: TGTGCCAGCACACTTCACTCTGGAAACACCATATATTTT. It yields the protein CASTLHSGNTIYF.

The rearrangement uses TRBV7-3 and TRBJ2-1; TRBD2 matches at 8 bases. CDR1 and CDR2 (germline): SGHTA, FQGTGA. CDR3 length equals 14 residues. Trimming removed 3 bases from V and 10 bases from J; junction bases left unmatched: 8. CDR3 sequence reads: CASSFDGGGREQFF. For the CDR3, the DNA is TGTGCCAGCAGCTTTGACGGGGGGGGTCGGGAGCAGTTCTTC.

The chain is built from TRBV5-1 and TRBJ2-2, with a tentative D call TRBD1 (6 bases). The germline V gene encodes CDR1 SGHRS and CDR2 YFSETQ. V lost 2 bases, J lost 4 bases, and 9 bases lay in between. The CDR3 contains 14 residues. CDR3 in amino acids: CASSLDRPTGELFF. The CDR3 DNA reads as TGCGCCAGCAGCTTAGACAGGCCCACCGGGGAGCTGTTTTTT.

The CDR3 DNA reads as TGTGCCAGCAGCTTGGAGGTGACACTCAGCTCCTACGAGCAGTACTTC. It translates to CASSLEVTLSSYEQYF. The chain has TRBV5-8 and TRBJ2-7; D uncertain. V was pared by 0 bases and J by 0 bases, with 13 bases between. The CDR3 totals 16 residues. The V gene's germline CDR1 is SGHTS and CDR2 YDEGEE.

The chain recombines TRBV6-4 with TRBJ2-2, with TRBD1 as a possible D gene (5 bases). This CDR3 contains 15 residues. V was trimmed by 2 bases and J by 1 base, leaving 8 bases between them. Germline assignment: CDR1 MRHNA and CDR2 SNTAGT. CDR3 DNA sequence: TGTGCCAGCAGTGACGGGCAGGGGAACACCGGGGAGCTGTTTTTT. This translates into CASSDGQGNTGELFF.

This clone was picked up one time. The chain is built from TRBV5-6 and TRBJ1-1; D is possibly TRBD1 (6 bases). The V gene's germline CDR1 is SGHDT and CDR2 YYEEEE. Trimming removed 4 bases at V and 8 bases at J, with 12 bases between. The CDR3 has 12 amino acids. The CDR3 DNA is TGTGCCAGCAGCCGGGTTGACAGGGAAGCTTTCTTT. It translates to CASSRVDREAFF.

As DNA, the CDR3 is TGTGCCAGCAGCCAAGTATCGGCCGGGGAGCTGTTTTTT. Translated, it gives CASSQVSAGELFF. V and J are TRBV4-2 and TRBJ2-2, with D unresolved. The CDR3 has 13 amino acids. Germline values: CDR1 LGHNA, CDR2 YNFKEQ. Trimming left V 1 base short and J 6 bases short, with 6 bases between.

This chain connects TRBV5-1 to TRBJ1-1; D is uncertain. V gave up 2 bases and J gave up 6 bases, with 20 bases separating them. Germline CDR1 SGHRS, CDR2 YFSETQ. The length of the CDR3 is 16 residues. CDR3 in DNA: TGCGCCAGCAGCTTATCCCCGGGAAGCCACGGGGCTGAAGCTTTCTTT. Amino acid sequence: CASSLSPGSHGAEAFF. Complete variable domain (other parts from reference TRBV5-1 and TRBJ1-1): KAGVTQTPRYLIKTRGQQVTLSCSPISGHRSVSWYQQTPGQGLQFLFEYFSETQRNKGNFPGRFSGRQFSNSRSEMNVSTLELGDSALYLCASSLSPGSHGAEAFFGQGTRLTVV.

V usage is TRBV2 and J usage is TRBJ2-5, with 8 bases matching TRBD1. The CDR3 is 14 residues long. Germline-derived CDR1 and CDR2 are SNHLY and FYNNEI. The V gene end was trimmed by 4 bases and the J gene end by 11 bases; junction bases not matched to a gene: 12. The CDR3 sequence is CASSAWTGFEEQYF. In nucleotides, the CDR3 is TGTGCCAGCAGTGCTTGGACAGGGTTTGAAGAGCAGTACTTC. Drawing the rest from reference TRBV2 and TRBJ2-5, the complete variable domain is EPEVTQTPSHQVTQMGQEVILRCVPISNHLYFYWYRQILGQKVEFLVSFYNNEISEKSEIFDDQFSVERPDGSNFTLKIRSTKLEDSAMYFCASSAWTGFEEQYFGPGTRLLVL.

The chain links TRBV10-1 to TRBJ2-3, with D uncertain. Between the trimmed V and J ends, which lost 11 bases and 7 bases, there was a span of 16 bases. Germline values: CDR1 WNHNN, CDR2 SYGVQD (reference sequence). The CDR3 sequence is 12 residues long. CDR3 amino acids: CAEMAEANTQYF. The CDR3 region has the DNA TGCGCCGAGATGGCCGAGGCTAATACGCAGTATTTT.

The genes are TRBV7-3 and TRBJ1-1; 9 nucleotides agree with TRBD1. CDR1 and CDR2 from the germline V gene are SGHTA and FQGTGA. CDR3 size: 13 residues. V dropped 6 bases and J dropped 10; count of bases not matched to a gene: 9. The CDR3 region has the DNA TGTGCCAGCAGTCAAACGGACAGGGGTGCAGCTTTCTTT. Protein product: CASSQTDRGAAFF.

This clone has just one count. The chain uses TRBV2 and TRBJ2-2, with TRBD1 as a possible D gene (6 bases). Germline CDR1 reads SNHLY; CDR2 reads FYNNEI. The CDR3 length is 15 residues. V gave up 2 bases and J gave up 7 bases, with 14 bases separating them. CDR3 nucleotides: TGTGCCAGCAGTGAACAGCAGGGGAGCGACGGGGAGCTGTTTTTT. The encoded protein is CASSEQQGSDGELFF.

V usage is TRBV4-3 and J usage is TRBJ1-1, with 10 bases aligning to TRBD1. Germline loops: CDR1 LGHNA, CDR2 YSLEER. The CDR3 is 16 amino acids. V shed 2 bases, J shed 6 bases, and the junction held 9 bases outside the gene matches. CDR3 amino acids: CASSQPEGTGDSEAFF. Here the CDR3 DNA reads TGCGCCAGCAGCCAACCAGAGGGGACAGGGGATTCTGAAGCTTTCTTT.

This sequence joins TRBV4-3 and TRBJ1-1, with 7 bases aligning to TRBD1. This CDR3 comprises 16 residues. Germline CDR1 is LGHNA and CDR2 is YSLEER. With V trimmed by 1 base and J by 0 bases, 5 bases remained unmatched. The CDR3: CASSQAGGYMNTEAFF. CDR3 nucleotide sequence: TGCGCCAGCAGCCAAGCAGGGGGATATATGAACACTGAAGCTTTCTTT.

This clone has more than one count but fewer than ten. J is TRBJ2-2 and V is TRBV19, with TRBD2 as a possible D gene (5 bases). The germline V gene has CDR1 LNHDA and CDR2 SQIVND (reference sequence). This CDR3 contains 15 residues. V was cut by 7 bases and J by 6 bases, with 18 bases left in between. The CDR3 reads CASKIEPLRAGELFF. The CDR3 nucleotides read TGTGCCAGTAAGATAGAACCCCTGAGGGCCGGGGAGCTGTTTTTT.

The chain has TRBV5-4 and TRBJ2-5; a weak D match, TRBD1 (5 bases). Looked up from germline, CDR1 is SGHNT and CDR2 is YYREEE (reference sequence). The CDR3 covers 12 residues. Trimming stripped 1 base from V and 13 bases from J, with 14 bases between. The CDR3 DNA sequence: TGTGCCAGCAGCTTGCAGGGCGAAAGCCTGTACTTC. Its protein is CASSLQGESLYF.

This clone was observed once. The V call is TRBV7-2, the J call TRBJ2-3, with a tentative D call TRBD1 (6 bases). CDR3 length equals 13 residues. Germline V gives CDR1 SGHTA, CDR2 FQGNSA. V lost 3 bases and J lost 6, with 10 bases in between. This chain's CDR3 is CASSFYRADTQYF. In DNA, the CDR3 is TGTGCCAGCAGCTTCTACAGGGCTGATACGCAGTATTTT.

The chain recombines TRBV4-2 with TRBJ2-1; 8 positions agree with TRBD2. The junction had 5 bases not matched to a gene; V was cut back by 0 bases and J by 4 bases. Germline-derived CDR1 and CDR2 are LGHNA and YNFKEQ. This CDR3 has 16 amino acids. DNA of the CDR3: TGTGCCAGCAGCCAAGATAGGGAGCGGGGGTACAATGAGCAGTTCTTC. It is translated as CASSQDRERGYNEQFF.